These T cell receptor beta chains were read from a single sample in a study of blood T cells in healthy people across ages. MiXCR was run by TCRdb on the 5' RACE reads, yielding one entry per CDR3 protein. This sample has roughly 1,700,000 distinct CDR3 sequences; approximately 28% occur once, and the top ten carry more than 6%. Source material: blood. The source is a woman between 25 and 40 years old in good health. Both conserved end residues are part of each CDR3. The D gene is left open where the match is weak. Some rows have no size entry. The others give once, few or many, or a class for an expanded clone.

TRBV2,TRBJ1-5,-,-,TGTGCCAGCAGTGACGACAGCGAGAGCAATCAGCCCCAGCATTTT,CASSDDSESNQPQHF
TRBV10-3,TRBJ2-5,TRBD2,-,TGTGCCATCAGTGTGTTACCAGCGGGGGGGCCGAGAGAGACCCAGTACTTC,CAISVLPAGGPRETQYF
TRBV20-1,TRBJ2-1,TRBD2,-,TGCAGTGCTAGAACATTCCGCGGGAGCTCCTACAATGAGCAGTTCTTC,CSARTFRGSSYNEQFF
TRBV9,TRBJ2-7,TRBD2,-,TGTGCCAGCAGCGTAGCCAGCGGGACCGTCAATGAGCAGTACTTC,CASSVASGTVNEQYF
TRBV12-3/TRBV12-4,TRBJ2-1,-,-,TGTGCCAGCAGTTTCGCGGGCGGAGCTAGAGAGCAGTTCTTC,CASSFAGGAREQFF
TRBV6-1,TRBJ2-3,-,-,TGTGCCAGCAGCTCAGTAATAGGGGGTTCGTTTGATACGCAGTATTTT,CASSSVIGGSFDTQYF
TRBV7-2,TRBJ2-3,-,few,TGTGCCAGCAGCCCGCATGGTGGGATAACAGATACGCAGTATTTT,CASSPHGGITDTQYF
TRBV24-1,TRBJ1-5,-,-,TGTGCCACCAGTGATCCCCAAGATAGCAATCAGCCCCAGCATTTT,CATSDPQDSNQPQHF
TRBV29-1,TRBJ1-5,TRBD1,few,TGCAGCGTTGCGACAGGGGTCCATCAGCCCCAGCATTTT,CSVATGVHQPQHF
TRBV12-3/TRBV12-4,TRBJ2-1,TRBD2,-,TGTGCCAGCAGTGCCGGGACTAGCGACCGGAGCTCCTACAATGAGCAGTTCTTC,CASSAGTSDRSSYNEQFF
TRBV5-1,TRBJ2-3,-,-,TGCGCCAGCAGGACCGGGGGTGGGGGAACCACAGATACGCAGTATTTT,CASRTGGGGTTDTQYF
TRBV29-1,TRBJ2-1,-,-,TGCAGCGTTGTAGATGGTAGGGGGGTCAGTGAGCAGTTCTTC,CSVVDGRGVSEQFF
TRBV6-6,TRBJ2-3,TRBD1,-,TGTGCCAGCAGACCACCACCGGGACAGGGGGGTCAGCCCCAGTATTTT,CASRPPPGQGGQPQYF
TRBV9,TRBJ1-1,-,few,TGTGCCAGCAGCGCCCCTGCGAACACTGAAGCTTTCTTT,CASSAPANTEAFF
TRBV5-1,TRBJ2-7,-,many,TGCGCCAGCAGCCCGGTCAAGGTCGGCTCGGACGAGCAGTACTTC,CASSPVKVGSDEQYF
TRBV12-3/TRBV12-4,TRBJ2-1,TRBD1,many,TGTGCCAGCAGTTTTTTTGGGACAGGGGAGCAGTTCTTC,CASSFFGTGEQFF
TRBV11-2,TRBJ2-2,-,-,TGTGCCAGCAGCTCGAGGGTGGGACGGACGAACACCGGGGAGCTGTTTTTT,CASSSRVGRTNTGELFF
TRBV7-9,TRBJ2-5,-,few,TGTGCCAGCAGCCGAATTAGGACCAGCCAAGAGACCCAGTACTTC,CASSRIRTSQETQYF
TRBV3-1,TRBJ1-1,-,many,TGTGCCAGCAGCCAAGCAGCCCTAGGGGACACTGAAGCTTTCTTT,CASSQAALGDTEAFF
TRBV7-6,TRBJ1-1,-,-,TGTGCCAGCAGCTCCCTCTGGAGCACTGAAGCTTTCTTT,CASSSLWSTEAFF
TRBV4-1,TRBJ1-2,-,-,TGCGCCAGCAGCCAGGGGCTTGGACGGATCTATGGCCACACCTTC,CASSQGLGRIYGHTF
TRBV3-1,TRBJ2-2,-,-,TGTGCCAGCAGCCAAGTAACAGGGATGAACACCGGGGAGCTGTTTTTT,CASSQVTGMNTGELFF
TRBV4-1,TRBJ1-6,-,-,TGCGCCAGCAGCCATTCTCCCTTGCGGCGCTCCTATAATTCACCCCTCCACTTT,CASSHSPLRRSYNSPLHF
TRBV5-5,TRBJ2-7,-,many,TGTGCCAGCAAGGGGGAAACCTACGAGCAGTACTTC,CASKGETYEQYF
TRBV7-2,TRBJ2-1,-,many,TGTGCCAGCAGCATGGGACTCGGCGATGAGCAGTTCTTC,CASSMGLGDEQFF
TRBV5-1,TRBJ1-1,-,-,TGCGCCAGCAGCTGGGGGGGCCGGGACAACACTGAAGCTTTCTTT,CASSWGGRDNTEAFF
TRBV12-3/TRBV12-4,TRBJ2-5,-,many,TGTGCCAGCAACTCTCCCGCGCACGGCGCTGGGGAGACCCAGTACTTC,CASNSPAHGAGETQYF
TRBV6-5,TRBJ1-1,-,few,TGTGCCAGCAGTTTGATTAGTACAGGGAACGCGGCTGAAGCTTTCTTT,CASSLISTGNAAEAFF
TRBV12-3/TRBV12-4,TRBJ2-1,TRBD2,-,TGTGCCAGCGGTACCGGGGGGGGCCTTAACAATGAGCAGTTCTTC,CASGTGGGLNNEQFF
TRBV12-3/TRBV12-4,TRBJ2-4,TRBD2,few,TGTGCCAGCAGTCTCGGCGGGGGGCAGAAAAACATTCAGTACTTC,CASSLGGGQKNIQYF
TRBV2,TRBJ1-3,-,-,TGTGCCAGCAGTGCAGAGAGAAACACCATATATTTT,CASSAERNTIYF
TRBV5-5,TRBJ1-2,TRBD1,few,TGTGCCAGCAGAGGGCGGACAGGAACTAACTATGGCTACACCTTC,CASRGRTGTNYGYTF
TRBV28,TRBJ1-2,TRBD1,-,TGTGCCAGCAGTCTAACCGGGACAGCCGTGTTTTATGGCTACACCTTC,CASSLTGTAVFYGYTF
TRBV4-1,TRBJ2-4,TRBD1,many,TGCGCCAGCAGCCAAGGATACAGGGGCTTTCAGTACTTC,CASSQGYRGFQYF
TRBV12-3/TRBV12-4,TRBJ2-3,TRBD2,-,TGTGCCAGCAGTGGGAGGAGTAGCGGGGTCACAGATACGCAGTATTTT,CASSGRSSGVTDTQYF
TRBV2,TRBJ2-7,-,many,TGTGCCAGCAGTGACAACGCGGGACTCCCCCTCGAGCAGTACTTC,CASSDNAGLPLEQYF
TRBV9,TRBJ1-5,-,few,TGTGCCAGCAGCGTAGACCCAGATAGTCAGCCCCAGCATTTT,CASSVDPDSQPQHF
TRBV9,TRBJ2-6,TRBD1,many,TGTGCCAGCAGCTCGAGAACAGGGGTCGGGGCCAACGTCCTGACTTTC,CASSSRTGVGANVLTF
TRBV20-1,TRBJ1-2,-,-,TGCAGTGCTAGAGATCCGGGGCGGGTCTCGAACTATGGCTACACCTTC,CSARDPGRVSNYGYTF
TRBV6-7,TRBJ2-7,TRBD2,many,TGTGCCAGCAGTATTTGGCATCCCGGGACTAGCAAGAGGAGCTCCTACGAGCAGTACTTC,CASSIWHPGTSKRSSYEQYF
TRBV5-1,TRBJ2-6,-,many,TGCGCCAGCAGCCACGAAACAGGGTCTGGGGCCAACGTCCTGACTTTC,CASSHETGSGANVLTF
TRBV5-1,TRBJ2-7,-,many,TGCGCCAGCAGCTCCGGGCCAAAGGGCGAGCAGTACTTC,CASSSGPKGEQYF
TRBV7-8,TRBJ2-6,-,many,TGTGCCAGCAGCTCCCAACTCATCGGCTCTGGGGCCAACGTCCTGACTTTC,CASSSQLIGSGANVLTF